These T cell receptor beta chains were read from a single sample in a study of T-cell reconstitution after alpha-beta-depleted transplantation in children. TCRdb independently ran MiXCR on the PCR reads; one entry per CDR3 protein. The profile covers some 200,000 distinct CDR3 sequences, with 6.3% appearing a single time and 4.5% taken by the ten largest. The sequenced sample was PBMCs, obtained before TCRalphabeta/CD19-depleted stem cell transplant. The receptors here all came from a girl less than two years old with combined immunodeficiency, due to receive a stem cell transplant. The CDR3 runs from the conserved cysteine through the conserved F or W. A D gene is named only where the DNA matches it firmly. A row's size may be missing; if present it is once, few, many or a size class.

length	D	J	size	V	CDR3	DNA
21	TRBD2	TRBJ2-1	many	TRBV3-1	CASSQDGAGGPVWYPNDEQFF	TGTGCCAGCAGCCAAGATGGGGCGGGAGGGCCGGTTTGGTATCCCAATGATGAGCAGTTCTTC
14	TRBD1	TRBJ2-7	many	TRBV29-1	CSVYIRDRAYEQYF	TGCAGCGTTTATATCCGGGACAGAGCCTACGAGCAGTACTTC
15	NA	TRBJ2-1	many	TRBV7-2	CASSLLLSPNNEQFF	TGTGCCAGCAGCTTACTACTCTCGCCCAACAATGAGCAGTTCTTC
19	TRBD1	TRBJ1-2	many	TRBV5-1	CASSLEPTGLTGTDYGYTF	TGCGCCAGCAGCTTGGAACCAACTGGGCTGACAGGGACGGACTATGGCTACACCTTC
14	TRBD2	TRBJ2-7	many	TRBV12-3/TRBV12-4	CASSLAGTRSEQYF	TGTGCCAGCAGTTTAGCCGGGACTAGAAGCGAGCAGTACTTC
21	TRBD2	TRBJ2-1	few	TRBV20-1	CSARPYRLAGGIHGSYNEQFF	TGCAGTGCTAGACCATACCGACTAGCGGGAGGGATACATGGGTCCTACAATGAGCAGTTCTTC
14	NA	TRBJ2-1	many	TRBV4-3	CASSPEQGLNEQFF	TGCGCCAGCAGCCCAGAACAGGGACTCAACGAGCAGTTCTTC
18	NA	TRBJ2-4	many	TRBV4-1	CASSQAPTEILAKNIQYF	TGCGCCAGCAGCCAAGCACCTACGGAGATTCTAGCCAAAAACATTCAGTACTTC
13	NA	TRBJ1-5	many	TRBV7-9	CASRTRDNQPQHF	TGTGCCAGCAGAACTAGAGATAATCAGCCCCAGCATTTT
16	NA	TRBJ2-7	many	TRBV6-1	CASSASTGTPNYEQYF	TGTGCCAGCAGTGCCTCTACCGGGACACCCAACTACGAGCAGTACTTC
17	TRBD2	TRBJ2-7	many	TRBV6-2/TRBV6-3	CASSRPGTRSEAYEQYF	TGTGCCAGCAGTCGTCCCGGGACTAGATCAGAAGCCTACGAGCAGTACTTC
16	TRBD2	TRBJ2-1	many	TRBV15	CATRRDPQAGEDEQFF	TGTGCCACCAGAAGAGATCCACAAGCGGGAGAGGATGAGCAGTTCTTC
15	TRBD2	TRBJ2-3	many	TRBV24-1	CATSEAGVSTDTQYF	TGTGCCACCAGTGAAGCGGGAGTTAGCACAGATACGCAGTATTTT
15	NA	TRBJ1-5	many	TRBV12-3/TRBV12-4	CASTTGPLGNQPQHF	TGTGCCAGCACTACGGGACCCCTTGGTAATCAGCCCCAGCATTTT
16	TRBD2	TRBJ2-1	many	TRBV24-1	CATSDGGLAGANEQFF	TGTGCCACCAGTGATGGTGGACTAGCGGGAGCCAATGAGCAGTTCTTC
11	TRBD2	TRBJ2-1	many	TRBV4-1	CASSSAGGKFF	TGCGCCAGCAGTTCAGCGGGAGGGAAGTTCTTC
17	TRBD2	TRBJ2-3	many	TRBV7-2	CASSSPSGGVETDTQYF	TGTGCCAGCAGCTCACCTAGCGGGGGGGTAGAGACAGATACGCAGTATTTT
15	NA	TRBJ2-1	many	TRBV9	CASSVSSGSGNEQFF	TGTGCCAGCAGCGTATCAAGCGGTTCGGGAAATGAGCAGTTCTTC
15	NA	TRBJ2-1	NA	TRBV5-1	CASSSPGTGHNEQFF	TGCGCCAGCAGCTCCCCCGGGACTGGACACAATGAGCAGTTCTTC
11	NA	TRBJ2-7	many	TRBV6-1	CALDTYYEQYF	TGTGCCTTGGACACCTACTACGAGCAGTACTTC
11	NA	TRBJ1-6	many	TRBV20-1	CSATQGWPLHF	TGCAGTGCTACCCAGGGGTGGCCCCTCCACTTT
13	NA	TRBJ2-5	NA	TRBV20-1	CSATRPSGETQYF	TGCAGTGCTACGAGACCGTCAGGGGAGACCCAGTACTTC
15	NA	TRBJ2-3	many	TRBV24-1	CATSDIREGTDTQYF	TGTGCCACCAGTGATATCAGAGAGGGCACAGATACGCAGTATTTT
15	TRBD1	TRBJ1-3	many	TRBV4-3	CASSPGQRPGNTIYF	TGCGCCAGCAGCCCGGGACAGAGACCAGGAAACACCATATATTTT
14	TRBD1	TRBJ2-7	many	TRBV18	CASSPMGQDYEQYF	TGTGCCAGCTCACCCATGGGACAGGATTACGAGCAGTACTTC
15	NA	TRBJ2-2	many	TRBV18	CASSPEDGMIGELFF	TGTGCCAGCTCACCCGAAGACGGGATGATCGGGGAGCTGTTTTTT
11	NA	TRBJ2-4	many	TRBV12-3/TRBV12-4	CASKVGNIQYF	TGTGCCAGCAAAGTCGGCAACATTCAGTACTTC
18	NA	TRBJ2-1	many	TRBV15	CATSRGPLRESSYNEQFF	TGTGCCACCAGCAGGGGTCCTTTGCGGGAAAGCTCCTACAATGAGCAGTTCTTC
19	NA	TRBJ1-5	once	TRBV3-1	CARCLVPLTIQGGDQPQHF	TGTGCCCGCTGTTTGGTCCCCCTTACAATTCAGGGAGGGGATCAGCCCCAGCATTTT
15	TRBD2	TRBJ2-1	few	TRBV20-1	CSALSGRALYNEQFF	TGCAGTGCCCTTAGCGGGAGGGCCCTCTACAATGAGCAGTTCTTC
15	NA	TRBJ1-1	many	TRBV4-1	CASSQEGAANTEAFF	TGCGCCAGCAGCCAAGAAGGGGCAGCTAACACTGAAGCTTTCTTT
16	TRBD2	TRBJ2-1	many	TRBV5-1	CASRTIAGGPYNEQFF	TGCGCCAGCAGAACCATAGCGGGAGGGCCCTACAATGAGCAGTTCTTC
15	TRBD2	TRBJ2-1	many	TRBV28	CASSLGGRRYNEQFF	TGTGCCAGCAGTTTGGGCGGGAGGAGATACAATGAGCAGTTCTTC